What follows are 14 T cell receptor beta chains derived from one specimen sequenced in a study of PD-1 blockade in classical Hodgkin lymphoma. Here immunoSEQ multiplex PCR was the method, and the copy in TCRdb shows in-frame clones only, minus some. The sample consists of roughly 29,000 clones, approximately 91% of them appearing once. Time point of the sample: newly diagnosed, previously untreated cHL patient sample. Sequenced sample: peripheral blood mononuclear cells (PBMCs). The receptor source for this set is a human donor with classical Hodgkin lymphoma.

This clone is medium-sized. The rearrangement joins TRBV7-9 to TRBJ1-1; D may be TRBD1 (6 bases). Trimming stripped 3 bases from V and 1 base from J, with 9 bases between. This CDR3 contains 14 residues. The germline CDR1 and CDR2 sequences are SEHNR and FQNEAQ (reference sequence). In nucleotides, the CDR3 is TGTGCCAGCAGCTTCAGGGGCCCGAACACTGAAGCTTTCTTT. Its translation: CASSFRGPNTEAFF.

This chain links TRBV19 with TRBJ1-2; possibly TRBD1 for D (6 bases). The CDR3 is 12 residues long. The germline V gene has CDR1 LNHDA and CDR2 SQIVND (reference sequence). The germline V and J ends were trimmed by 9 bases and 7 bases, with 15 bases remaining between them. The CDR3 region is CASHEGGRGYTF. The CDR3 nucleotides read TGTGCCAGCCACGAGGGGGGTCGTGGCTACACCTTC. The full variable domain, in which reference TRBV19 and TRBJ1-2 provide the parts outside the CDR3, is DGGITQSPKYLFRKEGQNVTLSCEQNLNHDAMYWYRQDPGQGLRLIYYSQIVNDFQKGDIAEGYSVSREKKESFPLTVTSAQKNPTAFYLCASHEGGRGYTFGSGTRLTVV.

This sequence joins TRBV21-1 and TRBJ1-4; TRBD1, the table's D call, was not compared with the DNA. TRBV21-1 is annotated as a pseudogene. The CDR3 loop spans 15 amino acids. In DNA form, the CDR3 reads TGTGCCAGCAGCAGGTATGACAGGGTGGAAGAAAAACTGTTTTTT. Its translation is CASSRYDRVEEKLFF.

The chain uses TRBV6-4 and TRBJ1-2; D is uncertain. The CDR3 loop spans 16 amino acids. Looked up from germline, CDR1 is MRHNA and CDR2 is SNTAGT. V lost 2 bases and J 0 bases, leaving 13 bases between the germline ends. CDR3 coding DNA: TGTGCCAGCAGTGACCCTAGTGGAGCAGCTAACTATGGCTACACCTTC. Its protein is CASSDPSGAANYGYTF.

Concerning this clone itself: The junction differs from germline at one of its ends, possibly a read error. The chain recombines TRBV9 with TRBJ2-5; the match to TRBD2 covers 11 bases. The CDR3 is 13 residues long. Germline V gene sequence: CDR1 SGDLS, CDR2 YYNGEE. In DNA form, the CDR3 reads TGTGCCAGCAGCATCCCCGGGACTAGCGGACGTCACTTC. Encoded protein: CASSIPGTSGRHF.

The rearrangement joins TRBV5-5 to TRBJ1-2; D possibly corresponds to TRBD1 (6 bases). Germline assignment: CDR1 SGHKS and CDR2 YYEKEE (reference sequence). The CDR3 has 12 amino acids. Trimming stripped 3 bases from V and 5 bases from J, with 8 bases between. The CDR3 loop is CASSSRGYGYTF. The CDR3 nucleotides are TGTGCCAGCAGCTCCAGGGGTTATGGCTACACCTTC.

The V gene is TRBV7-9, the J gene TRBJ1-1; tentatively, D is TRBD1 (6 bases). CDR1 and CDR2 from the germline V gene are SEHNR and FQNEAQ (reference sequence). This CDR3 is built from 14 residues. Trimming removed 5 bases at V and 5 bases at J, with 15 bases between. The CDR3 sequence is CASSEQGGETEAFF. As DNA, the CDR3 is TGTGCCAGCAGCGAACAGGGAGGAGAAACTGAAGCTTTCTTT.

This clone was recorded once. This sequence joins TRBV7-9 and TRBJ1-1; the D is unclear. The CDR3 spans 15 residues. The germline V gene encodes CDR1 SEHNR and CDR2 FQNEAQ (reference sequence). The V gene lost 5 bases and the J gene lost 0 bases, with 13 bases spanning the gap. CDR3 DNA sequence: TGTGCCAGCAGCCCCCCTGTGGGGATGAACACTGAAGCTTTCTTT. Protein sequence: CASSPPVGMNTEAFF.

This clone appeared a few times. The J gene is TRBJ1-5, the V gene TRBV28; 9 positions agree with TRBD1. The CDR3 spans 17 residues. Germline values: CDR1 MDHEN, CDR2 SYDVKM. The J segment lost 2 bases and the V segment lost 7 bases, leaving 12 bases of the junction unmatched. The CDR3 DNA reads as TGTGCCAGCACTCAACAGGGGGCCCTCGGGCGCAATCAGCCCCAGCATTTT. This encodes CASTQQGALGRNQPQHF.

This CDR3 is CASSSFWGSGETQYF. The CDR3 DNA reads TGCGCCAGCAGCTCTTTTTGGGGGAGTGGGGAGACCCAGTACTTC. This sequence joins TRBV5-1 and TRBJ2-5, with D perhaps matching TRBD1 or TRBD2 (5 bases each). CDR1 and CDR2 from the germline V gene are SGHRS and YFSETQ. The ends were cut back, 3 bases at V and 5 bases at J, with 17 bases in the middle. CDR3 length: 15 amino acids.

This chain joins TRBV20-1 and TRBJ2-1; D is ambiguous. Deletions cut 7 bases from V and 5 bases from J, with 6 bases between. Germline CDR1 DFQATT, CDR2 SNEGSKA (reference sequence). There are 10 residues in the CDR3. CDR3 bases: TGCAGTGTCCCCGACAATGAGCAGTTCTTC. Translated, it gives CSVPDNEQFF.

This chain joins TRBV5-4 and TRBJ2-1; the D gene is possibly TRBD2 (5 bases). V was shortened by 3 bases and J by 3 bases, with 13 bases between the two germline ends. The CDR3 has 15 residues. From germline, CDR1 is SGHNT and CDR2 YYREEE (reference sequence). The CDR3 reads CASSYQLGDYNEQFF. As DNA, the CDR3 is TGTGCCAGCAGCTACCAGTTGGGAGACTACAATGAGCAGTTCTTC.

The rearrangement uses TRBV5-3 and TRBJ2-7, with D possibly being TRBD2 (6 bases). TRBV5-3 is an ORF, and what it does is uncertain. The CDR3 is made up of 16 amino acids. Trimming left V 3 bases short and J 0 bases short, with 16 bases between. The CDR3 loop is CARSSLSGGHSYEQYF. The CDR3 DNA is TGTGCCAGAAGCTCATTATCAGGAGGGCACTCCTACGAGCAGTACTTC.

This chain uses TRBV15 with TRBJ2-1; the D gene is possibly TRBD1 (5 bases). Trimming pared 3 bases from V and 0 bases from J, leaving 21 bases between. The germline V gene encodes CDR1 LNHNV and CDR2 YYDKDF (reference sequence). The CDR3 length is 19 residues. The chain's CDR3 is CATSRTATLSLSSYNEQFF. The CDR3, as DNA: TGTGCCACCAGCAGGACAGCGACCCTTAGCCTAAGCTCCTACAATGAGCAGTTCTTC.